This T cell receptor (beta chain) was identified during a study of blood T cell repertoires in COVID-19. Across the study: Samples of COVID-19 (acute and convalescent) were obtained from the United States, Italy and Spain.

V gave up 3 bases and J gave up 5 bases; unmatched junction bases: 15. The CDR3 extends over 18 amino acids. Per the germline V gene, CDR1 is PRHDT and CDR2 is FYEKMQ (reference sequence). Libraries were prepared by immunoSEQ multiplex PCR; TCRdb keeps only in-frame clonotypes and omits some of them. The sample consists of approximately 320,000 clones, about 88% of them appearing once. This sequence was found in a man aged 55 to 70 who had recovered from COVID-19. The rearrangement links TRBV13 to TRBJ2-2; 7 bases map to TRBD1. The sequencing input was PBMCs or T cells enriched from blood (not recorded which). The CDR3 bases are TGTGCCAGCAGCTTCTGGGACAGCACGACCTGGGGGACCGGGGAGCTGTTTTTT. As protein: CASSFWDSTTWGTGELFF.